These 29 T cell receptor beta chains share one sample of origin, sequenced in a study of CD8 T cells in ankylosing spondylitis (dated by TCRdb to about 2017). Library method: 5' RACE. This sample was sequenced with an Illumina HiSeq 2500. TCRdb took the public reads, trimmed them with fastp at Q25, ran MiXCR for clone calling and kept in-frame beta chains. Here each entry gathers all rows of one CDR3 protein and keeps the most common genes and DNA. This sample gives a few hundred thousand distinct CDR3 sequences in total; less than 25% of them show up just once. Clones ranked in the top ten supply about 4% of the sample. Specimen: blood, either unsorted or a sorted T cell fraction (not recorded which). The receptors come from a female donor with ankylosing spondylitis or in good health (not recorded which).

This clonotype was counted a few times. The V call is TRBV5-1, the J call TRBJ2-1, with a weak D call TRBD1 (6 bases). The CDR3 extends over 16 amino acids. Germline V gene lookup returns CDR1 SGHRS and CDR2 YFSETQ. The ends were cut back, 0 bases at V and 2 bases at J, with 12 bases in the middle. In DNA, the CDR3 is TGCGCCAGCAGCTTGGTAGGGGGATTTCCCTACAATGAGCAGTTCTTC. Its translation: CASSLVGGFPYNEQFF.

This rearrangement joins TRBV7-2 to TRBJ2-7, with D unclear. Trimming shortened V by 5 bases and J by 5 bases, and 25 bases separated the two germline ends. Germline CDR1 is SGHTA and CDR2 is FQGNSA. The CDR3 totals 17 residues. CDR3 nucleotide sequence: TGTGCCAGCAGCAAGAGAGACGCGCGTCTATCCCTGGACGAGCAGTACTTC. This gives the protein CASSKRDARLSLDEQYF.

This clonotype was seen only a few times. V usage is TRBV11-2 and J usage is TRBJ2-5; maybe TRBD1 (5 bases). This CDR3 has 13 amino acids. CDR1 is SGHAT, CDR2 FQNNGV, per germline. The V gene lost 5 bases and the J gene lost 5 bases, with 12 bases spanning the gap. CDR3 sequence reads: CASSRRAGETQYF. DNA for the CDR3: TGTGCCAGCAGCCGAAGGGCAGGGGAGACCCAGTACTTC.

This clonotype has at least ten counts. The rearrangement links TRBV12-3 or TRBV12-4 to TRBJ2-1, with D possibly being TRBD1 (5 bases). The V end lost 3 bases, the J end lost 7 bases, and 16 bases lay between the germline ends. The CDR3 spans 15 residues. The CDR3 DNA reads as TGTGCCAGCAGTTTGGGTAGACAGATAGGGAATGAGCAGTTCTTC. It encodes CASSLGRQIGNEQFF.

This clonotype was observed a handful of times. The J gene is TRBJ2-6, the V gene TRBV28; tentative D call: TRBD2 (5 bases). Germline CDR1 reads MDHEN; CDR2 reads SYDVKM. There are 19 residues in the CDR3. Trimming left V 5 bases short and J 4 bases short, with 24 bases between. The chain's CDR3 is CASSLLRRASLRGANVLTF. The CDR3 coding sequence is TGTGCCAGCAGTCTCCTCCGGCGGGCCAGCCTGAGAGGGGCCAACGTCCTGACTTTC.

This clonotype was seen only a few times. V and J are TRBV12-5 and TRBJ2-1; D uncertain. Trimming cost V 3 bases and J 7 bases, with 4 bases left between them. The CDR3 contains 11 residues. CDR1 and CDR2 from the germline V gene are LGHNT and FRNRAP. In DNA form, the CDR3 reads TGTGCTAGTGGTTTTAGAAATGAGCAGTTCTTC. This translates into CASGFRNEQFF.

This clonotype was seen a handful of times. The chain is built from TRBV11-2 and TRBJ2-3; D is possibly TRBD1 (6 bases). The CDR3 sequence is 18 residues long. CDR1 is SGHAT, CDR2 FQNNGV, per germline. The V and J ends lost 10 bases and 0 bases respectively, with 26 bases between them. CDR3 in DNA: TGTGCCACCAACACCCGGGCAGGGGAAGAATCTAGCACAGATACGCAGTATTTT. This gives the protein CATNTRAGEESSTDTQYF.

This clonotype was counted many times. CDR3 coding DNA: TGCAGCGCCGCACTAGCGGCTTCCAATGAGCAGTTCTTC. It encodes CSAALAASNEQFF. This chain joins TRBV29-1 and TRBJ2-1; 8 bases are shared with TRBD2. CDR3 length: 13 amino acids. Trimming at V came to 7 bases and at J to 6 bases, leaving 8 bases not matched to a gene. Germline V gives CDR1 SQVTM, CDR2 ANQGSEA.

The chain joins TRBV5-1 to TRBJ2-1; D gene ambiguous. Germline CDR1 SGHRS, CDR2 YFSETQ. The germline V and J ends were trimmed by 0 bases and 7 bases, with 11 bases remaining between them. This CDR3 region has 14 residues. CDR3 nucleotide sequence: TGCGCCAGCAGCTTGGAGGGTGCCGCTAATGAGCAGTTCTTC. Its protein is CASSLEGAANEQFF.

This clonotype came up many times. The chain recombines TRBV10-3 with TRBJ2-3; D remains unclear. Germline V CDR1 and CDR2: ENHRY, SYGVKD. This CDR3 is 12 amino acids long. V lost 10 bases and J lost 6, with 14 bases in between. CDR3 region: CATSSSSDTQYF. In nucleotides, the CDR3 is TGTGCCACCTCATCCAGCTCCGATACGCAGTATTTT.

This clonotype appeared a few times. V usage is TRBV7-2 and J usage is TRBJ2-7; either TRBD1 or TRBD2 may fit D (5 bases each). Germline-derived CDR1 and CDR2 are SGHTA and FQGNSA. V lost 5 bases, J lost 0 bases, and 20 bases lay in between. The CDR3 contains 17 residues. The CDR3 is CASSLVWGTESSYEQYF. The CDR3 DNA is TGTGCCAGCAGCCTAGTATGGGGGACGGAAAGCTCCTACGAGCAGTACTTC.

This clonotype was counted a few times. The V gene is TRBV25-1, the J gene TRBJ2-5; the match to TRBD2 covers 7 bases. CDR1 and CDR2 (germline): MGHDK, SYGVNS. This CDR3 comprises 15 residues. With 4 bases clipped from V and 5 bases from J, the junction kept 10 bases outside the gene matches. CDR3: CASSGGLEMGETQYF. DNA of the CDR3: TGTGCCAGCAGTGGTGGACTAGAGATGGGGGAGACCCAGTACTTC.

This clonotype has ten or more counts. The chain has TRBV7-2 and TRBJ2-1, with D possibly matching TRBD2 (5 bases). The CDR3 extends over 16 amino acids. The germline V gene encodes CDR1 SGHTA and CDR2 FQGNSA. Trimming removed 5 bases at V and 2 bases at J, with 16 bases between. The CDR3 here is CASSPNPDFTYNEQFF. CDR3 DNA: TGTGCCAGCAGCCCAAACCCGGACTTCACCTACAATGAGCAGTTCTTC. The entire variable domain, with the rest obtained from reference TRBV7-2 and TRBJ2-1, is as follows: GAGVSQSPSNKVTEKGKDVELRCDPISGHTALYWYRQSLGQGLEFLIYFQGNSAPDKSGLPSDRFSAERTGGSVSTLTIQRTQQEDSAVYLCASSPNPDFTYNEQFFGPGTRLTVL.

This clonotype was detected a few times. The CDR3 DNA reads TGTGCCACCCGGATCCCTCTAGGCAGCGGCTACGAGCAGTACTTC. Its protein is CATRIPLGSGYEQYF. The J gene is TRBJ2-7, the V gene TRBV28; tentatively, D is TRBD2 (5 bases). Germline CDR1 MDHEN, CDR2 SYDVKM. This CDR3 has 15 amino acids. Trimming took 10 bases from V and 3 from J, leaving 22 bases between them.

This chain connects TRBV11-2 to TRBJ2-1; 8 bases are shared with TRBD2. Trimming at V came to 5 bases and at J to 0 bases, leaving 9 bases not matched to a gene. Germline CDR1 is SGHAT and CDR2 is FQNNGV. The CDR3 contains 17 residues. This chain's CDR3 is CASSPRLAHNSYNEQFF. For the CDR3, the DNA is TGTGCCAGCAGCCCCAGACTAGCGCACAACTCCTACAATGAGCAGTTCTTC.

This clonotype was counted at least ten times. V usage is TRBV4-1 and J usage is TRBJ2-1, with 7 bases identical to TRBD2. Germline V gene data show CDR1 as MGHRA and CDR2 as YSYEKL. There are 15 residues in the CDR3. V shed 1 base and J 8 bases; nucleotides not matched to a gene: 8. CDR3 region: CASSQGLAGKDEQFF. CDR3 coding DNA: TGCGCCAGCAGCCAAGGACTAGCCGGGAAGGATGAGCAGTTCTTC.

This clonotype was detected a few times. This chain links TRBV6-5 with TRBJ2-2, with D tentatively TRBD2 (5 bases). Germline V gene sequence: CDR1 MNHEY, CDR2 SVGAGI. V lost 0 bases and J 6 bases, leaving 8 bases between the germline ends. The CDR3 length is 14 residues. DNA of the CDR3: TGTGCCAGCAGTTACTCGATCGGGGCCGGGGAGCTGTTTTTT. This codes for CASSYSIGAGELFF.

This clonotype was recorded a few times. The V and J genes are TRBV7-2 and TRBJ2-1; D is uncertain. In germline, CDR1 is SGHTA, CDR2 FQGNSA. Trimming removed 6 bases from V and 8 bases from J, with 17 bases in between. The CDR3 runs 14 residues. The CDR3 sequence is CASSPGVGFDEQFF. As DNA, the CDR3 is TGTGCCAGCAGTCCGGGTGTCGGGTTCGATGAGCAGTTCTTC.

The chain employs TRBV7-9 and TRBJ1-5, with D uncertain. The CDR3 consists of 15 residues. Germline CDR1 SEHNR, CDR2 FQNEAQ (reference sequence). V lost 4 bases, J lost 8 bases, and 18 bases lay in between. The CDR3 coding sequence is TGTGCCAGCAGCTCCACACGGTCCGGTGAGGAGCCCCAGCATTTT. It specifies CASSSTRSGEEPQHF. The whole variable domain, filled in from reference TRBV7-9 and TRBJ1-5, reads DTGVSQNPRHKITKRGQNVTFRCDPISEHNRLYWYRQTLGQGPEFLTYFQNEAQLEKSRLLSDRFSAERPKGSFSTLEIQRTEQGDSAMYLCASSSTRSGEEPQHFGDGTRLSIL.

The chain couples TRBV20-1 to TRBJ2-4; 10 bases are shared with TRBD2. Germline V CDR1 and CDR2: DFQATT, SNEGSKA (reference sequence). The length of the CDR3 is 14 residues. V was clipped by 4 bases and J by 9 bases; unmatched bases: 9. CDR3 in DNA: TGCAGTGCTATTCCTAGCGGGAGTCGGGGCATTCAGTACTTC. Translating it yields CSAIPSGSRGIQYF.

This clonotype was seen repeatedly, ten times or more. The chain joins TRBV5-1 to TRBJ2-3; 8 bases align to TRBD2. The CDR3 contains 15 residues. V trimming: 0 bases; J trimming: 1 base; junction bases outside the gene matches: 1. Germline assignment: CDR1 SGHRS and CDR2 YFSETQ. In nucleotides, the CDR3 is TGCGCCAGCAGCTTGGAAGCGGGAGGCACAGATACGCAGTATTTT. Translating it yields CASSLEAGGTDTQYF.

This clonotype was recorded a few times. This rearrangement joins TRBV7-8 to TRBJ1-1, with D uncertain. V lost 5 bases and J lost 2, with 12 bases in between. CDR3 length equals 14 residues. Germline values: CDR1 SGHVS, CDR2 FQNEAQ. This CDR3 is CASSKQTGNTEAFF. CDR3 in DNA: TGTGCCAGCAGCAAACAGACCGGCAACACTGAAGCTTTCTTT. The variable domain in full, completed from reference TRBV7-8 and TRBJ1-1, reads GAGVSQSPRYKVAKRGQDVALRCDPISGHVSLFWYQQALGQGPEFLTYFQNEAQLDKSGLPSDRFFAERPEGSVSTLKIQRTQQEDSAVYLCASSKQTGNTEAFFGQGTRLTVV.

This chain joins TRBV7-3 and TRBJ2-1; 10 nucleotides agree with TRBD2. CDR3 length: 14 amino acids. CDR1 is SGHTA and CDR2 is FQGTGA in the germline V gene. V trimming: 4 bases; J trimming: 5 bases; junction bases outside the gene matches: 2. The CDR3 loop is CASSYGLADNEQFF. The CDR3 region has the DNA TGTGCCAGCAGCTACGGACTAGCGGACAATGAGCAGTTCTTC.

This clonotype was counted at least ten times. This chain connects TRBV12-3 or TRBV12-4 to TRBJ2-5; unclear D gene. V lost 3 bases and J lost 5, with 10 bases in between. The CDR3 totals 13 residues. The CDR3 nucleotides are TGTGCCAGCAGTTTTCAAGGGTCGGAGACCCAGTACTTC. This codes for CASSFQGSETQYF.

The chain is built from TRBV5-1 and TRBJ2-2, with a tentative D call TRBD1 (7 bases). Trimming shortened V by 4 bases and J by 7 bases, and 17 bases separated the two germline ends. The CDR3 totals 15 residues. Germline assignment: CDR1 SGHRS and CDR2 YFSETQ. This CDR3 is CASSEEQGRIGELFF. Here the CDR3 DNA reads TGCGCCAGCAGCGAAGAACAGGGGAGGATCGGGGAGCTGTTTTTT.

The gene calls are TRBV18 and TRBJ2-6; 8 nucleotides line up with TRBD1. The V gene's germline CDR1 is KGHSH and CDR2 LQKENI. The CDR3 is 18 amino acids. Germline trimming cut 0 bases from V and 0 bases from J; bases unmatched to any gene: 4. The CDR3 protein is CASSPPGTGNSGANVLTF. For the CDR3, the DNA is TGTGCCAGCTCACCACCGGGGACAGGAAACTCTGGGGCCAACGTCCTGACTTTC. Together with reference TRBV18 and TRBJ2-6, the CDR3 gives the full variable domain: NAGVMQNPRHLVRRRGQEARLRCSPMKGHSHVYWYRQLPEEGLKFMVYLQKENIIDESGMPKERFSAEFPKEGPSILRIQQVVRGDSAAYFCASSPPGTGNSGANVLTFGAGSRLTVL.

The chain employs TRBV7-2 and TRBJ1-2; 7 bases line up with TRBD1. Germline-derived CDR1 and CDR2 are SGHTA and FQGNSA. Trimming removed 8 bases from V and 5 bases from J; junction bases left unmatched: 14. The CDR3 is 15 amino acids. The CDR3 here is CASRPGGPGIYGYTF. Here the CDR3 DNA reads TGTGCCAGCCGCCCAGGGGGGCCGGGGATTTATGGCTACACCTTC.

This clonotype was seen at least ten times. The rearrangement links TRBV29-1 to TRBJ2-2, with 12 bases matching TRBD2. The CDR3 sequence is 16 residues long. Per the germline V gene, CDR1 is SQVTM and CDR2 is ANQGSEA. The V segment lost 4 bases and the J segment 6 bases; nucleotides outside the gene matches: 9. For the CDR3, the DNA is TGCAGCGTTGGAGGGCTAGCGGGAGGGCCGGCCGGGGAGCTGTTTTTT. Protein sequence: CSVGGLAGGPAGELFF.

J is TRBJ2-1 and V is TRBV7-2, with a possible D match to TRBD2 (5 bases). With 3 bases removed from V and 8 bases from J, the gap between germline ends came to 17 bases. The CDR3 is 15 residues long. The germline gives CDR1 SGHTA, CDR2 FQGNSA. This CDR3 is CASSFTLGTTDEQFF. The CDR3, as DNA: TGTGCCAGCAGCTTCACACTAGGAACCACCGATGAGCAGTTCTTC.